This TCR beta chain was found in a study of T cell responses to AZD1222 COVID-19 vaccine. Whole-study findings and limits: Most donors were white British and more were female, and clonal diversity was possibly underestimated.

Measured with immunoSEQ multiplex PCR; TCRdb has only the in-frame clones, and not every one. The table lists approximately 70,000 clones, 88% of them singletons. The CDR3 totals 15 residues. V was clipped by 0 bases and J by 4 bases; unmatched bases: 3. The germline V gene has CDR1 KGHSH and CDR2 LQKENI. This clone has only a few counts. Its antigen remains unknown. The TCR originated in an adult who received the MenACWY meningococcal vaccine as a control. The V call is TRBV18, the J call TRBJ2-1, with TRBD1 identical over 7 bases. The sample here was peripheral blood, taken 28 days after the second dose of the MenACWY control vaccine. The CDR3 DNA reads as TGTGCCAGCTCACCACCCTGGGACAGATACAATGAGCAGTTCTTC. Amino acid sequence: CASSPPWDRYNEQFF.